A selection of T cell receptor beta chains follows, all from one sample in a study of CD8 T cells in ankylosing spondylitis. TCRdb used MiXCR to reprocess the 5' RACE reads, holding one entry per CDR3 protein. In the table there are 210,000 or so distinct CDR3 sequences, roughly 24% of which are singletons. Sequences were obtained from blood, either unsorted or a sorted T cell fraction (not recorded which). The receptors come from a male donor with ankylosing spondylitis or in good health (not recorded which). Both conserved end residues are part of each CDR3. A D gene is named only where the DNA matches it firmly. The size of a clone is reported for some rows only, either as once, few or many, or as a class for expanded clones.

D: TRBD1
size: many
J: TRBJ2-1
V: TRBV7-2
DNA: TGTGCCAGCAGCTCGGACAGGGAGCAGTTCTTC
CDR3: CASSSDREQFF

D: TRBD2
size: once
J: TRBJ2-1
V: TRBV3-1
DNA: TGTGCCAGCAGCTCCCGACTAGCGGGAGGGCCCTCTGAGCAGTTCTTC
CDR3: CASSSRLAGGPSEQFF

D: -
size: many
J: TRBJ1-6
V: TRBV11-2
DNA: TGTGCCAGCAGCTTAGAGGCAGGGAATAATTCACCCCTCCACTTT
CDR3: CASSLEAGNNSPLHF

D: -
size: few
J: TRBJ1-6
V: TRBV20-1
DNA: TGCAGTGCTAGAGTTCAAGGGGGTGATAATTCACCCCTCCACTTT
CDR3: CSARVQGGDNSPLHF

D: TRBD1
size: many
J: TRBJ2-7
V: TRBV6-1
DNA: TGTGCCAGCAGTGCGACAGGGAAGCCCTACGAGCAGTACTTC
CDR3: CASSATGKPYEQYF

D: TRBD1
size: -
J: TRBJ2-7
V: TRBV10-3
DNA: TGTGCCATCAGTGAGTCCGGGACAGGCTCCTACGAGCAGTACTTC
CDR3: CAISESGTGSYEQYF

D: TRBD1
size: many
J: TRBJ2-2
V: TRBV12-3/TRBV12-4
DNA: TGTGCCAGCAGTTTGGACAGGACGAACACCGGGGAGCTGTTTTTT
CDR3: CASSLDRTNTGELFF

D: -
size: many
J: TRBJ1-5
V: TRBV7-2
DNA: TGTGCCAGCAGTGGAGGAATATCCCAGCCCCAGCATTTT
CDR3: CASSGGISQPQHF

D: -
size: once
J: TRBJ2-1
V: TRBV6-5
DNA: TGTGCCAGCAGTTACCGAACTCCCAAAAGCAATGAGCAGTTCTTC
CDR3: CASSYRTPKSNEQFF

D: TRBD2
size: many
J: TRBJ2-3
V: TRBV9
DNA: TGTGCCAGCAGCGTAGAGAAGCGGGAGGTTCCAGATACGCAGTATTTT
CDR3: CASSVEKREVPDTQYF

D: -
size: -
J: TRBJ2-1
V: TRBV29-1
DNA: TGCAGCGTTGAAGATAACCGGGACTTTCTCTACAATGAGCAGTTCTTC
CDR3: CSVEDNRDFLYNEQFF

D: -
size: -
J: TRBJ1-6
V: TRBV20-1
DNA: TGCAGTGCTAGAGATCTTCAGAGGGCTGGCTATAATTCACCCCTCCACTTT
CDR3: CSARDLQRAGYNSPLHF

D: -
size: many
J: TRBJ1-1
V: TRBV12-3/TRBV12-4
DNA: TGTGCCAGCAGAAGACAGGTATTTGAAGCTTTCTTT
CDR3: CASRRQVFEAFF

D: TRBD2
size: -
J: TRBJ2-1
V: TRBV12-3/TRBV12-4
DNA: TGTGCCAGCAGTGGGGGGCTAGCGGGAGAATCCTACAATGAGCAGTTCTTC
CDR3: CASSGGLAGESYNEQFF

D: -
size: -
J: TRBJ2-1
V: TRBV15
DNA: TGTGCCACCGTTAGCGGAAGCTCCTACAATGAGCAGTTCTTC
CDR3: CATVSGSSYNEQFF

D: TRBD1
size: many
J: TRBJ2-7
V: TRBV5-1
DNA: TGCGCCAGCAGCTACGGACAGGGGACCTACGAGCAGTACTTC
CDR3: CASSYGQGTYEQYF

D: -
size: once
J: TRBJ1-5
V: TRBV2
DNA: TGTGCCAGCAGGGGGAGAGGCAATCAGCCCCTGCATTTT
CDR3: CASRGRGNQPLHF

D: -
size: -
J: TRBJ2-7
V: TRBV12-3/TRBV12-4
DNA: TGTGCCAGCAGTTTTCAAGGGATTAGCGAGCAGTACTTC
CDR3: CASSFQGISEQYF

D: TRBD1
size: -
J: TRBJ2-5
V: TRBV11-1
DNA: TGTGCCAGCAGCGCGCGGACAGGGCGTATGGAAGAGACCCAGTACTTC
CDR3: CASSARTGRMEETQYF

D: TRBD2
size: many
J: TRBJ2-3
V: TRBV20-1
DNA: TGCAGTGCTTCTCTAGCGGAGACTTCCACAGATACGCAGTATTTT
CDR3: CSASLAETSTDTQYF

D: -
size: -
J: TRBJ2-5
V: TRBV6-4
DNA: TGTGCCAGCAGTGAACTAGTCGGAGAGACCCAGTACTTC
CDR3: CASSELVGETQYF

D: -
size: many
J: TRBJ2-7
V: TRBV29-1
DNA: TGCAGCGTGGCGGACGGCTACGAGCAGTACTTC
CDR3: CSVADGYEQYF

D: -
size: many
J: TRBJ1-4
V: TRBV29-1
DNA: TGCAGCGCAGCGAGAAATGAAAAACTGTTTTTT
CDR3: CSAARNEKLFF

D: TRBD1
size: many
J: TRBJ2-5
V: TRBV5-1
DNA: TGCGCCAGCAGCTCTGGACAGGGGAATAAAGAGACCCAGTACTTC
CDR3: CASSSGQGNKETQYF

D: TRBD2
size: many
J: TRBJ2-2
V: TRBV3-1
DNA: TGTGCCAGCAGCCAAGTTAGCGGGGGGTACACCGGGGAGCTGTTTTTT
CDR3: CASSQVSGGYTGELFF

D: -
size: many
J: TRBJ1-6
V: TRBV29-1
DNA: TGCAGCGTCGGCTACAGACAGTACTCCTATAATTCACCCCTCCACTTT
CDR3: CSVGYRQYSYNSPLHF

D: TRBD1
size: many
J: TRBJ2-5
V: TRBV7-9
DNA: TGTGCCACCTCCCCGTCGACAGGGGGCAACCTGGAGACCCAGTACTTC
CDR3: CATSPSTGGNLETQYF

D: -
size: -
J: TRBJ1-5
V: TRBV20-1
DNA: TGCAGTGCTAGAGATCGCCCACAGGCTAATCAGCCCCAGCATTTT
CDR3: CSARDRPQANQPQHF

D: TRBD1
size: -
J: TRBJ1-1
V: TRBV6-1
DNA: TGTGCCAGCAGGCACCCGGGACAGGGTACGACTTTCTTT
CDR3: CASRHPGQGTTFF

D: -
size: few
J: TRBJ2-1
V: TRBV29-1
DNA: TGCAGCGTTGAATCAGTCCACAATGAGCAGTTCTTC
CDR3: CSVESVHNEQFF

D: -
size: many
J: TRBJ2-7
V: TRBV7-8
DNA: TGTGCCAGCAGCTTAGCGCAGCACTACGAGCAGTACTTC
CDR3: CASSLAQHYEQYF

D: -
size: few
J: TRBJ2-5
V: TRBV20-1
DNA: TGCAGTGCCAGGCGGGACAAACGAGGAGAGACCCAGTACTTC
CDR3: CSARRDKRGETQYF

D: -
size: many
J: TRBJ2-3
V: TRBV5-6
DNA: TGTGCCAGCAGCTGGGGCGCGGCGGGATCCACAGATACGCAGTATTTT
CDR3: CASSWGAAGSTDTQYF

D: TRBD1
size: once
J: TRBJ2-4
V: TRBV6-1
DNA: TGTGCCAGCAAGGGCAGGGGGACCAAAAACATTCAGTACTTC
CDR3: CASKGRGTKNIQYF

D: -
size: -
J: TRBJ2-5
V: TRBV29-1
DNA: TGCAGTGGGGTTGCCGGTGGTGAGACCCAGTACTTC
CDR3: CSGVAGGETQYF

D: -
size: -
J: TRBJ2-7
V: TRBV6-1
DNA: TGTGCCAGCACCCCTCGCGGAGGGCCTACAGTTCAGTACTTC
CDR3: CASTPRGGPTVQYF

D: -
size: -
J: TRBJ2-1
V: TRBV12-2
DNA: TGTGCAAGTCGCTTAGGACTAGCGGGAGTTTTTGAGCAGTTCTTC
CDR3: CASRLGLAGVFEQFF

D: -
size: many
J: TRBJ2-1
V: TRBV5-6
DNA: TGTGCCAGCAGCTTGCTGGGGACGGAGCAGTTCTTC
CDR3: CASSLLGTEQFF

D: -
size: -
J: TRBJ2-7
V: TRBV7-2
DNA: TGTGCCAGCAGCCCTCGGGACTTTTACGAGCAGTACTTC
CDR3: CASSPRDFYEQYF

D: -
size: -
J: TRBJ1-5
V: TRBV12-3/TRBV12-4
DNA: TGTGCCAGCAGTTGGGGGGCCAATCAGCCCCAGCATTTT
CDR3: CASSWGANQPQHF

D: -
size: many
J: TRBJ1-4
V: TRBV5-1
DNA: TGCGCCAGCAGCTTGCGGGATGGGGCTGAAAAACTGTTTTTT
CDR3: CASSLRDGAEKLFF

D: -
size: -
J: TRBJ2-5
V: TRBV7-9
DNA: TGTGCCAGCAGCCCCCGTGGGGCCTCTCCGACCCAGTACTTC
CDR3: CASSPRGASPTQYF

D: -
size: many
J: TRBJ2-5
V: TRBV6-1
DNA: TGTGCCAGCGCTATTTACCGGGACATCCCCCCCCAGTACTTC
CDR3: CASAIYRDIPPQYF

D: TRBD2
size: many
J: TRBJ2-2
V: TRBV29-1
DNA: TGCAGCGTTTCTTTAGCGGGGCCGAACACCGGGGAGCTGTTTTTT
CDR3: CSVSLAGPNTGELFF

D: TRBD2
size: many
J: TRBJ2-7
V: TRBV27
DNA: TGTGCCAGCAGTTTATCGGCAGGGATCAGGGTTTGGGAGGGGGAGCAGTACTTC
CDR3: CASSLSAGIRVWEGEQYF

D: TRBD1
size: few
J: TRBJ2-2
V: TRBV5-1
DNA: TGCGCGACCGGGACAGGGGAGAACACCGGGGAGCTGTTTTTT
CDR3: CATGTGENTGELFF

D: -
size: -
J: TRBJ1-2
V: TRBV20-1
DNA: TGCAGTGCTAGAGATTGGGCAGGCGCTAACTATGGCTACACCTTC
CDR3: CSARDWAGANYGYTF

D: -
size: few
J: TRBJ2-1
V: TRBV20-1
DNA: TGCAGTGCAACGACGGAGAGCTCCTACAATGAGCAGTTCTTC
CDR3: CSATTESSYNEQFF

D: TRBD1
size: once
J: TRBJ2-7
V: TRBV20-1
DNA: TGCAGTGCTGTCGGGACAGGTCACTACGAGCAGTACTTC
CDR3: CSAVGTGHYEQYF

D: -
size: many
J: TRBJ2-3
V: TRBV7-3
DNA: TGTGCCAGCAGCCCTGGGTTTGGCAGAACAGATACGCAGTATTTT
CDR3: CASSPGFGRTDTQYF